The entry below gives a single TCR beta chain sequence along with its context. This clone's antigen is unknown. No quality values exist for individual bases; no much larger clone is one base distant. The data originate from a study of T cells after yellow fever vaccination (dated by TCRdb to between 2017 and 2020). Regarding the research as a whole: The SMART-Seq v4 Ultra Low Input RNA kit was used to prepare libraries from fractions with low cell numbers. To follow T-cell clones before and after both primary and booster YFV17D yellow fever vaccination, bulk TCR alpha and beta repertoires underwent longitudinal sequencing. Two healthy male donors, one aged 18 to 29 and one aged 30 to 40 years, made up the cohort. Blood samples were taken at several timepoints before and after primary and secondary immunization, and bulk PBMC replicates and cell subsets were isolated. Findings and caveats that apply to the study as a whole: Compared with the primary T-cell response, the secondary T-cell response was weaker but faster, peaking on day 5 rather than day 15. The study included only two donors, which limits how far the findings can be generalized. A small fraction of clonotypes showed up in both the CD4 and CD8 compartments, probably as a result of convergent recombination. After the booster, most clones that had expanded after primary vaccination were detected again (around 96% of CD4 and around 88% of CD8), suggesting broad maintenance of memory. Computational filtering was needed because FACS-sorted repertoires could contain abundant contaminating clonotypes from the bulk population.

The sample's treatment or condition label, decoded: live attenuated yellow fever vaccine strain. A standard Ficoll-Paque protocol was used to isolate PBMCs from peripheral blood. Dynabeads CD4 and CD8 positive selection kits were used to isolate CD4 and CD8 T-cell fractions. TriZol was used to extract RNA from bulk PBMCs, from CD4 and CD8 fractions, and from dextramer-positive and dextramer-negative fractions. TCR cDNA was synthesized by 5'RACE template switching, through which a universal primer site and unique molecular identifiers were introduced. Priming of cDNA synthesis was performed from both the TCR alpha and TCR beta constant segments. Library amplification involved two PCR steps, and the second step added sample barcodes and sequencing adapters. Libraries were sequenced on Illumina HiSeq 2500 (2x100 bp) or NovaSeq (2x150 bp). The source study handled its data this way. Demultiplexing of reads and collapsing into UMI consensus sequences were performed with MIGEC, and V(D)J alignment was carried out with MiXCR. Vaccine-responding clonotypes were identified with edgeR using replicate PBMC samples, with FDR below 0.01 and a log2 fold change above 5 up to day 15 being required. CD4 or CD8 identity was assigned to each bulk clonotype according to whether the clonotype was present at higher abundance in the sequenced CD4 repertoire or the sequenced CD8 repertoire. TCRdb itself trimmed the public reads at Q25 with fastp, ran MiXCR and retained productive beta chains. Each CDR3 protein appears once, grouped with its most common genes and DNA. TCRdb assigned the V and J calls; the authors' analysis was not used. The sample profile shows 300,000 or so distinct CDR3 sequences; over 10% of them were found once. The top ten clones comprise around 0.49% of the sample.

This TCR derives from a man aged 25 to 45 who received the YFV17D yellow fever vaccine. The sequences come from CD4+ T cells sorted from PBMCs, collected 45 days after the yellow fever booster vaccination.

CDR3 reads: CASSVESGIGEQFF. The nucleotide sequence reads TGCGCCAGCAGCGTCGAGTCGGGGATCGGTGAGCAGTTCTTC. Recombination connected TRBV5-1 to TRBJ2-1; a tentative D match to TRBD2 spans 5 bases. The CDR3 starts with the cysteine, ends with the phenylalanine, and has 14 residues. Only the CDR3 DNA is retained, 42 bases long and in frame from the first base. V and J are truncated by 4 bases and 9 bases respectively, leaving an intervening sequence of 17 bases. Based on the germline V gene, the CDR1 and CDR2 sequences are SGHRS and YFSETQ.